The clone carrying this T cell receptor (beta chain) is a singleton in its sample. This sample was taken from a study of T cell changes during pregnancy in multiple sclerosis. Germline V gene data show CDR1 as SQVTM and CDR2 as ANQGSEA. CDR3 length: 11 amino acids. V dropped 4 bases and J dropped 4 bases, with 7 bases sitting between them. Measured with immunoSEQ multiplex PCR; TCRdb has only the in-frame clones, and not every one. The top ten clones hold roughly 6.5% of a sample with fewer than 60,000 clones, 90% of them seen once. This receptor was identified in a female donor in good health, enrolled as a control in a pregnancy study. The starting material was peripheral blood, obtained in the third trimester of pregnancy. The chain links TRBV29-1 to TRBJ2-5; D is unresolved. This CDR3 reads CSVGQIETQYF. As DNA, the CDR3 is TGCAGCGTTGGCCAGATAGAGACCCAGTACTTC.